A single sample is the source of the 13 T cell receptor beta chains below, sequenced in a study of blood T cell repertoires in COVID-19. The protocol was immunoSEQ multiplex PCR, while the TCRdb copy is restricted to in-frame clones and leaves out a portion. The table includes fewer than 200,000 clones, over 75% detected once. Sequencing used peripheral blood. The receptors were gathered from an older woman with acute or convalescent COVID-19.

The CDR3 region is CASSSPGLAGIRGYTGELFF. As DNA, the CDR3 is TGTGCCAGCAGTTCCCCCGGACTAGCGGGAATCCGAGGTTACACCGGGGAGCTGTTTTTT. This chain links TRBV28 with TRBJ2-2; 12 bases are a match to TRBD2. This CDR3 is 20 amino acids long. The germline V gene encodes CDR1 MDHEN and CDR2 SYDVKM. V was pared by 4 bases and J by 3 bases, with 15 bases of the junction left unmatched.

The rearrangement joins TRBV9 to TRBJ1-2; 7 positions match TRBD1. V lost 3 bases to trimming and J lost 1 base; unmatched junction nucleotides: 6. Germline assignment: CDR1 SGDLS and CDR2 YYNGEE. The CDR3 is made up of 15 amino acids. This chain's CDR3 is CASSAPTGFNYGYTF. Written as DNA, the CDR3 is TGTGCCAGCAGCGCCCCGACAGGGTTTAACTATGGCTACACCTTC.

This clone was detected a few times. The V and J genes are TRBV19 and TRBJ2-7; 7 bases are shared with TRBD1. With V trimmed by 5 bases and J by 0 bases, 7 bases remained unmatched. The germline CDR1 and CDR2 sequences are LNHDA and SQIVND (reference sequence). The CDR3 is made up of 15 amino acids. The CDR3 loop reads CASSRIRDSSYEQYF. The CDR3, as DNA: TGTGCCAGTAGTCGAATCCGGGACAGCTCCTACGAGCAGTACTTC.

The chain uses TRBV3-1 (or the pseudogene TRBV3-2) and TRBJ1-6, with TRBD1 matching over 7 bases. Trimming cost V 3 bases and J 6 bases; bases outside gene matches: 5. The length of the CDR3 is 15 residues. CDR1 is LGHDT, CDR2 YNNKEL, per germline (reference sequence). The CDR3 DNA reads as TGTGCCAGCAGCCAGCTGGGACAGTCTAATTCACCCCTCCACTTT. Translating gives CASSQLGQSNSPLHF.

CDR3 protein: CASTGGNEQFF. The CDR3 DNA follows: TGTGCCAGCACGGGGGGCAATGAGCAGTTCTTC. The rearrangement joins TRBV27 to TRBJ2-1, with 7 bases lining up with TRBD2. The CDR3 is 11 residues long. Germline V lookup: CDR1 MNHEY, CDR2 SMNVEV (reference sequence). With 7 bases clipped from V and 6 bases from J, the junction kept 0 bases outside the gene matches.

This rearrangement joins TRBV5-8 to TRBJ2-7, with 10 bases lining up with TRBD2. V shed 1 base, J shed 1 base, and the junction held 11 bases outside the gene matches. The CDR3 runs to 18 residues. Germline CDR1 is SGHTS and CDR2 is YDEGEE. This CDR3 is CASSLLPGRLAGSYEQYF. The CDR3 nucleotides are TGTGCCAGCAGCTTGCTCCCGGGTCGACTAGCGGGTTCCTACGAGCAGTACTTC. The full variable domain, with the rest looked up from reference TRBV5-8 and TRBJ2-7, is EAGVTQSPTHLIKTRGQQATLRCSPISGHTSVYWYQQALGLGLQFLLWYDEGEERNRGNFPPRFSGRQFPNYSSELNVNALELEDSALYLCASSLLPGRLAGSYEQYFGPGTRLTVT.

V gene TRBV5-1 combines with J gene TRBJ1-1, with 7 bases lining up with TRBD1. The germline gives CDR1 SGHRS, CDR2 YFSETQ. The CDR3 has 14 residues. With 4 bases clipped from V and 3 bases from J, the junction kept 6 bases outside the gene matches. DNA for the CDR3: TGCGCCAGCAGCCCCCTCACAGGGGACACTGAAGCTTTCTTT. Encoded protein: CASSPLTGDTEAFF.

CDR3 DNA: TGTGCTAGTGGTTTCGCCGGACTGAACACCATATATTTT. It specifies CASGFAGLNTIYF. V is TRBV12-5 and J is TRBJ1-3, with unresolved D. The germline gives CDR1 LGHNT, CDR2 FRNRAP. CDR3 length equals 13 residues. V lost 3 bases to trimming and J lost 7 bases, with 10 bases between them.

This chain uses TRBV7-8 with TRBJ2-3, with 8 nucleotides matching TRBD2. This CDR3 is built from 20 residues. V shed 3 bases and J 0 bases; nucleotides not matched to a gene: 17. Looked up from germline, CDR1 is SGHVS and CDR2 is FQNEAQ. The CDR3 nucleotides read TGTGCCAGCAGCTTGATTGTGGGACTAGAAACCAGCGGAAGCACAGATACGCAGTATTTT. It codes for CASSLIVGLETSGSTDTQYF.

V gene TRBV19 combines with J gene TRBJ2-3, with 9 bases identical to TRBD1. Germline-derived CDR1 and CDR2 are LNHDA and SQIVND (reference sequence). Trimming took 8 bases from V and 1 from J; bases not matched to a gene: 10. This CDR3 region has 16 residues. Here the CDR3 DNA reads TGTGCCAGTTCCGTTAGGGGGACAGGGCGCACAGATACGCAGTATTTT. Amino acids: CASSVRGTGRTDTQYF.

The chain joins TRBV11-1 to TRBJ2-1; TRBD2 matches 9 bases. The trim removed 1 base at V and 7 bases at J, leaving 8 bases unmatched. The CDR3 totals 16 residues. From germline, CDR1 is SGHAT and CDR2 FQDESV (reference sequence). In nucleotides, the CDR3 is TGTGCCAGCAGCTTAGGTGGGAGCGGGAGGCGGAATGAGCAGTTCTTC. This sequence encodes CASSLGGSGRRNEQFF.

This CDR3 is CASSYRSGIRNTIYF. CDR3 sequence (DNA): TGTGCCAGCAGTTACCGCAGCGGGATCAGAAACACCATATATTTT. This sequence joins TRBV6-5 and TRBJ1-3; D is ambiguous. The V end lost 2 bases, the J end lost 5 bases, and 13 bases lay between the germline ends. Germline-derived CDR1 and CDR2 are MNHEY and SVGAGI. The CDR3 runs 15 residues.

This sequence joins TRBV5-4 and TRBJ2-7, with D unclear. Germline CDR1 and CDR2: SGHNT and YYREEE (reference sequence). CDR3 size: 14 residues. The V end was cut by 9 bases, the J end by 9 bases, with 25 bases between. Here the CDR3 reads CANFIRRPPGVQYF. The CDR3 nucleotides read TGTGCCAACTTTATCAGAAGGCCCCCGGGTGTGCAGTACTTC.